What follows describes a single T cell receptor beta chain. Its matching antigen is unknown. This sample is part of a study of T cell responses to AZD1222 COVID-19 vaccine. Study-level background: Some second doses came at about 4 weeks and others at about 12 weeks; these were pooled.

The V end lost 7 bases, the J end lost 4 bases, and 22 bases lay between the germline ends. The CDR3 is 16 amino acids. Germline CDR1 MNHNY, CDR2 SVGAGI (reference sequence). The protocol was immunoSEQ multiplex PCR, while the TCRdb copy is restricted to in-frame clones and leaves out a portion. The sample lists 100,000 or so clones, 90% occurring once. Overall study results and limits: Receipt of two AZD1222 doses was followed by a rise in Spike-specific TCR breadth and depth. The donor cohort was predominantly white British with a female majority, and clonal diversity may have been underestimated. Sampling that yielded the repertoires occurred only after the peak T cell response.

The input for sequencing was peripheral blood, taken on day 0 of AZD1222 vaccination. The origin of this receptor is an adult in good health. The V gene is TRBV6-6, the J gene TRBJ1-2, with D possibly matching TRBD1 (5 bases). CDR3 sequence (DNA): TGTGCCAGCACGATGGGGACGGAAGGTTTCGGCTATGGCTACACCTTC. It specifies CASTMGTEGFGYGYTF.